Below are 28 T cell receptor beta chains sequenced from a single sample in a study of T cells in Graves' hyperthyroidism and ophthalmopathy. Authors of the study amplified TCR beta CDR3 regions from RNA transcripts. Carried out on the TCR CDR3, a first-round RT-PCR used the HTBI primer set. TCRdb used MiXCR to reprocess the multiplex PCR reads, holding one entry per CDR3 protein. The sample lists 450,000 to 500,000 distinct CDR3 sequences, approximately 22% seen once, with about 53% in the top ten. Sequencing was performed on blood. These receptors were taken from a woman in her 70s with Graves' ophthalmopathy.

A word on this clonotype: This may be a read error: a much more frequent sequence differs by one nucleotide. The V gene is TRBV20-1, the J gene TRBJ1-1; D is possibly TRBD1 (6 bases). This CDR3 is 14 amino acids long. CDR1 DFQATT and CDR2 SNEGSKA come from the germline V gene (reference sequence). The CDR3: CSARPGHSNTEASF. CDR3 bases: TGCAGTGCTAGACCGGGACACTCGAACACTGAAGCTTCCTTT.

This chain joins TRBV7-3 and TRBJ2-1; tentatively, D is TRBD1 (6 bases). This CDR3 has 13 residues. Trimming cost V 8 bases and J 6 bases, with 14 bases left between them. Germline values: CDR1 SGHTA, CDR2 FQGTGA. CDR3 sequence reads: CASAPAGANEQFF. CDR3 bases: TGTGCCAGCGCCCCGGCAGGGGCCAATGAGCAGTTCTTC. Full variable domain (remainder filled in from reference TRBV7-3 and TRBJ2-1): GAGVSQTPSNKVTEKGKYVELRCDPISGHTALYWYRQSLGQGPEFLIYFQGTGAADDSGLPNDRFFAVRPEGSVSTLKIQRTERGDSAVYLCASAPAGANEQFFGPGTRLTVL.

A few counts support this clonotype. This sequence joins TRBV7-8 and TRBJ2-5; TRBD1 aligns across 7 bases. Germline CDR1 is SGHVS and CDR2 is FQNEAQ. The CDR3 has 14 amino acids. V lost 5 bases to trimming and J lost 5 bases; unmatched junction nucleotides: 8. The CDR3 DNA reads as TGTGCCAGCAGCCCCCAACCGGGACAGGAGACCCAGTACTTC. This encodes CASSPQPGQETQYF. Full variable domain (remainder filled in from reference TRBV7-8 and TRBJ2-5): GAGVSQSPRYKVAKRGQDVALRCDPISGHVSLFWYQQALGQGPEFLTYFQNEAQLDKSGLPSDRFFAERPEGSVSTLKIQRTQQEDSAVYLCASSPQPGQETQYFGPGTRLLVL.

The rearrangement joins TRBV7-9 to TRBJ2-1; 9 positions match TRBD2. Germline V CDR1 and CDR2: SEHNR, FQNEAQ (reference sequence). The CDR3 sequence is 15 residues long. The V segment lost 3 bases and the J segment 7 bases; nucleotides outside the gene matches: 7. This CDR3 is CASSFGVAGVNEQFF. The DNA of the CDR3 is TGTGCCAGCAGCTTTGGGGTAGCGGGAGTGAATGAGCAGTTCTTC.

This clonotype has ten or more counts. The chain uses TRBV11-1 and TRBJ2-5, with D perhaps given as TRBD1 or TRBD2 (5 bases each). Looked up from germline, CDR1 is SGHAT and CDR2 is FQDESV (reference sequence). Trimming left V 6 bases short and J 7 bases short, with 15 bases between. This CDR3 region has 13 residues. CDR3 residues: CASRTDRGGTQYF. CDR3 coding DNA: TGTGCCAGCAGGACAGACCGAGGAGGGACCCAGTACTTC. Full variable domain (rest looked up from reference TRBV11-1 and TRBJ2-5): EAEVAQSPRYKITEKSQAVAFWCDPISGHATLYWYRQILGQGPELLVQFQDESVVDDSQLPKDRFSAERLKGVDSTLKIQPAELGDSAMYLCASRTDRGGTQYFGPGTRLLVL.

The chain is built from TRBV4-1 and TRBJ1-5, with D possibly TRBD1 on 5 matching bases. The V end lost 0 bases, the J end lost 6 bases, and 12 bases lay between the germline ends. Germline V lookup: CDR1 MGHRA, CDR2 YSYEKL. This CDR3 comprises 15 residues. The DNA of the CDR3 is TGCGCCAGCAGCCAAGATTGGGGAGGGGCTCAGCCCCAGCATTTT. Protein: CASSQDWGGAQPQHF.

This sequence joins TRBV2 and TRBJ1-1; no definite D call. The germline V gene encodes CDR1 SNHLY and CDR2 FYNNEI. This CDR3 has 13 residues. Trimming took 2 bases from V and 6 from J, leaving 10 bases between them. The CDR3 region has the DNA TGTGCCAGCAGTGAATTTATTATCGCTGAAGCTTTCTTT. It encodes CASSEFIIAEAFF.

The chain recombines TRBV20-1 with TRBJ1-5; D uncertain. Trimming took off 0 bases at V and 0 bases at J, with 12 bases between the two ends. This CDR3 has 16 residues. Germline V gives CDR1 DFQATT, CDR2 SNEGSKA (reference sequence). The CDR3 coding sequence is TGCAGTGCTAGAGATCAGCGGACGATTAGCAATCAGCCCCAGCATTTT. It specifies CSARDQRTISNQPQHF.

This clonotype was recorded a few times. The chain combines TRBV14 with TRBJ2-3; 9 bases line up with TRBD1. V trimming: 4 bases; J trimming: 7 bases; junction bases outside the gene matches: 6. Germline CDR1 reads SGHDN; CDR2 reads FVKESK. The CDR3 spans 14 residues. The CDR3 coding sequence is TGTGCCAGCAGCCTCCGGACAGGGGACAATACGCAGTATTTT. Its translation is CASSLRTGDNTQYF.

CDR3 nucleotide sequence: TGTGCCAGCAGCCAAGATGCGGGACTAGCGTTGAACTACAATGAGCAGTTCTTC. It codes for CASSQDAGLALNYNEQFF. The V call is TRBV4-2, the J call TRBJ2-1; 10 bases match TRBD2. The length of the CDR3 is 18 residues. With 0 bases clipped from V and 3 bases from J, the junction kept 8 bases outside the gene matches. Germline CDR1 and CDR2: LGHNA and YNFKEQ.

This chain joins TRBV24-1 and TRBJ2-3; perhaps TRBD2 as D (5 bases). Germline lookup yields CDR1 KGHDR and CDR2 SFDVKD. Trimming pared 4 bases from V and 3 bases from J, leaving 10 bases between. This CDR3 is built from 14 residues. CDR3 region: CATSENGGTDTQYF. CDR3 DNA sequence: TGTGCCACCAGTGAGAATGGCGGGACAGATACGCAGTATTTT.

This clonotype has a handful of counts. The chain recombines TRBV7-9 with TRBJ2-7, with TRBD1 identical over 9 bases. The V gene's germline CDR1 is SEHNR and CDR2 FQNEAQ (reference sequence). The CDR3 extends over 16 amino acids. V shed 4 bases, J shed 3 bases, and the junction held 10 bases outside the gene matches. CDR3 DNA sequence: TGTGCCAGCAGCTCTCGGACAGGGGTGTCTGGCTACGAGCAGTACTTC. This encodes CASSSRTGVSGYEQYF. The variable domain in full, with the rest retrieved from reference TRBV7-9 and TRBJ2-7, is DTGVSQNPRHKITKRGQNVTFRCDPISEHNRLYWYRQTLGQGPEFLTYFQNEAQLEKSRLLSDRFSAERPKGSFSTLEIQRTEQGDSAMYLCASSSRTGVSGYEQYFGPGTRLTVT.

V and J are TRBV20-1 and TRBJ2-1, with TRBD2 as a possible D gene (7 bases). V was shortened by 5 bases and J by 9 bases, with 17 bases between the two germline ends. Germline-derived CDR1 and CDR2 are DFQATT and SNEGSKA (reference sequence). CDR3 length equals 13 residues. This chain's CDR3 is CSAQGLVGGEQFF. The CDR3 coding sequence is TGCAGTGCTCAAGGACTAGTAGGGGGTGAGCAGTTCTTC.

This clonotype was counted at least ten times. The V gene is TRBV3-1, the J gene TRBJ1-1; D is unresolved. This CDR3 spans 14 amino acids. Trimming stripped 1 base from V and 1 base from J, with 7 bases between. From germline, CDR1 is LGHDT and CDR2 YNNKEL (reference sequence). The CDR3: CASSQVRRNTEAFF. The CDR3, as DNA: TGTGCCAGCAGCCAAGTACGGAGGAACACTGAAGCTTTCTTT.

This clonotype was counted between two and nine times. The chain combines TRBV11-3 with TRBJ2-1; 7 nucleotides line up with TRBD1. The CDR3 is made up of 12 amino acids. V lost 1 base, J lost 12 bases, and 3 bases stayed unmatched. Per the germline V gene, CDR1 is SGHNT and CDR2 is YENEEA. CDR3 in DNA: TGTGCCAGCAGCTTAGGAGGGGGCTCGCAGTTCTTC. Translation gives CASSLGGGSQFF.

This clonotype was observed at least ten times. The rearrangement uses TRBV3-1 and TRBJ2-1; D perhaps matches TRBD2 (6 bases). The ends were cut back, 8 bases at V and 9 bases at J, with 17 bases in the middle. CDR3 length: 13 residues. CDR1 LGHDT and CDR2 YNNKEL come from the germline V gene (reference sequence). CDR3 sequence (DNA): TGTGCCAGCGGGACTCCTGGAGTGCGTGAGCAGTTCTTC. It yields the protein CASGTPGVREQFF.

This clonotype was counted many times. The DNA for the CDR3 is TGTGCCAGTAGTACACAGGGAACCGGGGAGCTGTTTTTT. Residues: CASSTQGTGELFF. This chain connects TRBV19 to TRBJ2-2; possible D gene TRBD1, 6 bases. Germline CDR1 LNHDA, CDR2 SQIVND (reference sequence). V was clipped by 4 bases and J by 5 bases, with 8 bases between them. There are 13 residues in the CDR3. Variable domain in full (rest from reference TRBV19 and TRBJ2-2): DGGITQSPKYLFRKEGQNVTLSCEQNLNHDAMYWYRQDPGQGLRLIYYSQIVNDFQKGDIAEGYSVSREKKESFPLTVTSAQKNPTAFYLCASSTQGTGELFFGEGSRLTVL.

This clonotype showed up just a few times. This rearrangement joins TRBV3-1 to TRBJ2-2; 8 nucleotides align to TRBD2. CDR1 and CDR2 (germline): LGHDT, YNNKEL (reference sequence). V shed 6 bases and J 0 bases; nucleotides not matched to a gene: 6. This CDR3 is built from 16 residues. This chain's CDR3 is CASRLTSGANTGELFF. The DNA for the CDR3 is TGTGCCAGCAGACTTACTAGCGGCGCGAACACCGGGGAGCTGTTTTTT.

This chain connects TRBV27 to TRBJ2-4; 14 bases are a match to TRBD2. Trimming at V came to 5 bases and at J to 2 bases, leaving 8 bases not matched to a gene. Germline loops: CDR1 MNHEY, CDR2 SMNVEV (reference sequence). This CDR3 has 18 residues. The CDR3 spells CASSPRTSGRWTKNIQYF. The CDR3 DNA reads as TGTGCCAGCAGTCCGAGGACTAGCGGGAGGTGGACCAAAAACATTCAGTACTTC.

The chain couples TRBV19 to TRBJ2-1; unclear D gene. The CDR3 has 16 amino acids. CDR1 LNHDA and CDR2 SQIVND come from the germline V gene (reference sequence). V was clipped by 0 bases and J by 6 bases, with 15 bases between them. CDR3 loop: CASSIDFHLRRNEQFF. DNA of the CDR3: TGTGCCAGTAGTATAGATTTTCATCTTCGCCGCAATGAGCAGTTCTTC.

The gene calls are TRBV18 and TRBJ1-5; maybe TRBD1 (5 bases). V lost 3 bases and J lost 2, with 11 bases in between. CDR3 length equals 15 residues. CDR1 KGHSH and CDR2 LQKENI come from the germline V gene. CDR3 protein: CASSPMGQGNQPQHF. The CDR3 DNA reads as TGTGCCAGCTCACCGATGGGGCAGGGCAATCAGCCCCAGCATTTT.

This rearrangement joins TRBV7-3 to TRBJ1-6; D remains unclear. CDR1 and CDR2 from the germline V gene are SGHTA and FQGTGA. The CDR3 covers 14 residues. Trimming removed 5 bases at V and 6 bases at J, with 11 bases between. CDR3 in DNA: TGTGCCAGCAGCCCCACGGGGTTTAATTCACCCCTCCACTTT. Its protein is CASSPTGFNSPLHF.

This sequence joins TRBV9 and TRBJ2-3; D gene unclear. CDR1 and CDR2 from the germline V gene are SGDLS and YYNGEE. The CDR3 length is 15 residues. Trimming pared 4 bases from V and 0 bases from J, leaving 12 bases between. CDR3 protein: CASSKSGGSTDTQYF. In DNA form, the CDR3 reads TGTGCCAGCAGCAAATCGGGCGGCAGCACAGATACGCAGTATTTT.

The chain recombines TRBV19 with TRBJ2-1; D might be TRBD2 (7 bases). CDR3 size: 18 residues. The ends were cut back, 0 bases at V and 0 bases at J, with 15 bases in the middle. The germline gives CDR1 LNHDA, CDR2 SQIVND (reference sequence). CDR3 sequence: CASSIEEGRGSSYNEQFF. The CDR3 nucleotides are TGTGCCAGTAGTATAGAGGAAGGGAGGGGGAGCTCCTACAATGAGCAGTTCTTC.

This clonotype was seen once. This chain links TRBV7-9 with TRBJ2-3; 8 nucleotides line up with TRBD2. Germline CDR1 SEHNR, CDR2 FQNEAQ (reference sequence). The CDR3 is made up of 17 amino acids. V dropped 5 bases and J dropped 7; count of bases not matched to a gene: 17. The CDR3 here is CASSVLSGSGLRNTQYF. In DNA, the CDR3 is TGTGCCAGCAGCGTCCTGAGCGGGAGTGGCTTGAGGAATACGCAGTATTTT.

The CDR3 DNA reads as TGTGCCAGCAGGGCGGGAATCACGGGAGGCTACACCTTC. This encodes CASRAGITGGYTF. V and J are TRBV2 and TRBJ1-2; D uncertain. The CDR3 spans 13 residues. Germline CDR1 SNHLY, CDR2 FYNNEI. The V gene lost 6 bases and the J gene lost 8 bases, with 16 bases spanning the gap.

The chain couples TRBV6-1 to TRBJ2-7, with a tentative D call TRBD2 (6 bases). V lost 5 bases, J lost 7 bases, and 30 bases lay in between. Germline V gene lookup returns CDR1 MNHNS and CDR2 SASEGT. The CDR3 loop spans 18 amino acids. The CDR3 sequence: CASSPSGGGIGSRREQYF. The CDR3 coding sequence is TGTGCCAGCAGTCCCTCCGGAGGCGGGATCGGCTCCCGGAGGGAGCAGTACTTC.

This chain connects TRBV20-1 to TRBJ2-7; no firm D call. Germline V gene data show CDR1 as DFQATT and CDR2 as SNEGSKA (reference sequence). Trimming left V 3 bases short and J 1 base short, with 4 bases between. There are 11 residues in the CDR3. CDR3 region: CSARQSYEQYF. The CDR3 DNA sequence: TGCAGTGCTAGGCAATCCTACGAGCAGTACTTC.